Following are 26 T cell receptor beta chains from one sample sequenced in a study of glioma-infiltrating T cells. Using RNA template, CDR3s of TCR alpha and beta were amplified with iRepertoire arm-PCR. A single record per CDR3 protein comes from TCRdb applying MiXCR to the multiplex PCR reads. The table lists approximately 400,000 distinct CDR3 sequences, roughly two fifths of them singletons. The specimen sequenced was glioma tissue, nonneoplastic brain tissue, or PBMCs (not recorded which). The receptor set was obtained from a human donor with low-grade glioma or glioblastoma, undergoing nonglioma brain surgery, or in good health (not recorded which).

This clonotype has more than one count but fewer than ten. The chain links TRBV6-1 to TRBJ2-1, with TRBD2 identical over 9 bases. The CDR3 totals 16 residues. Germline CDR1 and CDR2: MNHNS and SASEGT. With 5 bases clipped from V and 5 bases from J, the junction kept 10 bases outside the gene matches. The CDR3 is CASSTLVAGVHNEQFF. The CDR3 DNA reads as TGTGCCAGCAGTACGTTGGTAGCGGGAGTTCACAATGAGCAGTTCTTC.

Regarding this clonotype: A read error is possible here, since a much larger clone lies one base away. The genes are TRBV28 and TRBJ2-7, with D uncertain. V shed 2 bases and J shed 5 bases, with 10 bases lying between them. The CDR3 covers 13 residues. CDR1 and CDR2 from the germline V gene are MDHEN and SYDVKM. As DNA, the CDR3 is TGTGCCAGCAGTTTAGGGCAGTGGAACGAGCAGTACTTC. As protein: CASSLGQWNEQYF.

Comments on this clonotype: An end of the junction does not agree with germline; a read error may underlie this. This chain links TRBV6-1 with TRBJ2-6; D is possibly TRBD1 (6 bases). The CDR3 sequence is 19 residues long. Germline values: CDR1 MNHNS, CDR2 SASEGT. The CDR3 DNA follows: TGTGCCAGCAGCGCCATATTACAGACAGGCATCTCTGCGGCCAACGTCCTGACTTTC. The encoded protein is CASSAILQTGISAANVLTF.

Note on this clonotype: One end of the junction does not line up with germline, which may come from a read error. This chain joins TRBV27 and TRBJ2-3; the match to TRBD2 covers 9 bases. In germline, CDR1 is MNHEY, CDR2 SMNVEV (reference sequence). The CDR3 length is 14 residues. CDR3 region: CASSSTSGRDTQNF. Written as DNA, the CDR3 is TGTGCCAGCAGTTCGACTAGCGGCCGGGATACGCAGAATTTT.

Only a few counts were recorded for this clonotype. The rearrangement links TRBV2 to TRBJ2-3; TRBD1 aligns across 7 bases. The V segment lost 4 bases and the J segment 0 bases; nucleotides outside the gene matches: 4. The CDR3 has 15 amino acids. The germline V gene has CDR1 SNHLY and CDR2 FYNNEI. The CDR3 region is CASSGGTVSTDTQYF. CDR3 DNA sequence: TGTGCCAGCAGTGGTGGGACAGTAAGCACAGATACGCAGTATTTT.

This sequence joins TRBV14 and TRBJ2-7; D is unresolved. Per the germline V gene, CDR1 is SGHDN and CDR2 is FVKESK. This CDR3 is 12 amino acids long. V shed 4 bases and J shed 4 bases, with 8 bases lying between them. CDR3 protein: CASSLLGYEQYF. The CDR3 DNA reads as TGTGCCAGCAGCCTCCTAGGGTACGAGCAGTACTTC.

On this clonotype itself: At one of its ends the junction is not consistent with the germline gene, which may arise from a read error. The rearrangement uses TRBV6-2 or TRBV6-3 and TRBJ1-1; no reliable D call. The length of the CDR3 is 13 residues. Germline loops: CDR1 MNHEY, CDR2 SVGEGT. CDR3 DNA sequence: TGTGCCAGCAGTCCCTCGGGGAACACTGAAGCTCTCTTT. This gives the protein CASSPSGNTEALF.

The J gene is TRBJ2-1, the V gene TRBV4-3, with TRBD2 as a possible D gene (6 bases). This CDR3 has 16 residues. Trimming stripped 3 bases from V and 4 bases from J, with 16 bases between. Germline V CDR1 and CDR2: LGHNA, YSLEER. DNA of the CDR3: TGCGCCAGCAGCCAGAGGGCTTGGGGGGTTTACAATGAGCAGTTCTTC. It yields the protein CASSQRAWGVYNEQFF.

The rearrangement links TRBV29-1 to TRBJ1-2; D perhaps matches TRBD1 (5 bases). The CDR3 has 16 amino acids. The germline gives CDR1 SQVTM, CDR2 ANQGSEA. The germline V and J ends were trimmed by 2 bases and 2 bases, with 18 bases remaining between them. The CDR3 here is CSVETASREGNYGYTF. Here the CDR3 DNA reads TGCAGCGTTGAAACCGCGAGCAGGGAGGGAAACTATGGCTACACCTTC.

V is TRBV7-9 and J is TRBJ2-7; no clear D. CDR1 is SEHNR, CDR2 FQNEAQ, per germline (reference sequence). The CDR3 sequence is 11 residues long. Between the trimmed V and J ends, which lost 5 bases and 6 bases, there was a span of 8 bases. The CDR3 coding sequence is TGTGCCAGCAGCCGGCCCCCCGAGCAGTACTTC. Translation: CASSRPPEQYF.

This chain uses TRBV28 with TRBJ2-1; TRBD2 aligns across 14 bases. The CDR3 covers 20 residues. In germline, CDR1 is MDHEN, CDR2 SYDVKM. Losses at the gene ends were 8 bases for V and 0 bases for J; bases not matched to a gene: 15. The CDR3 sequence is CASSYPPGLAGVSSYNEQFF. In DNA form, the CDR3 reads TGTGCCAGCTCCTACCCTCCGGGACTAGCGGGGGTTAGCTCCTACAATGAGCAGTTCTTC.

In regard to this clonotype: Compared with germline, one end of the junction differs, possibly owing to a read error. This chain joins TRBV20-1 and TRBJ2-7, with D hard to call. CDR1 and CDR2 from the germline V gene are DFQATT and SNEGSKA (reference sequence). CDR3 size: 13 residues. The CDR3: CSASFRQAYGQYF. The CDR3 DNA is TGCAGTGCTAGTTTCAGGCAAGCCTACGGGCAGTACTTC.

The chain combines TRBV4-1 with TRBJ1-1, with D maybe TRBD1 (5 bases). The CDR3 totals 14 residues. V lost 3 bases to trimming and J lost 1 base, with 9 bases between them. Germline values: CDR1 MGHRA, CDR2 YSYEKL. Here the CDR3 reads CASSQDGANTEAFF. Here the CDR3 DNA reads TGCGCCAGCAGCCAGGACGGGGCGAACACTGAAGCTTTCTTT.

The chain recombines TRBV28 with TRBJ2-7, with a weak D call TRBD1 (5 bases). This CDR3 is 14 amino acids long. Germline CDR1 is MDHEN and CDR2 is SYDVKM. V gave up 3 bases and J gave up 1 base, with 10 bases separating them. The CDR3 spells CASSFQGTSYEQYF. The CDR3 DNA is TGTGCCAGCAGTTTTCAGGGTACATCCTACGAGCAGTACTTC.

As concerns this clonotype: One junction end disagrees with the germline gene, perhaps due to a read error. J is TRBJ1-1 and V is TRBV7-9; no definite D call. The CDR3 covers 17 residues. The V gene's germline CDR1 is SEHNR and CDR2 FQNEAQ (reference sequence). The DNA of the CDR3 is TGTGCCAGCAGCTCTTCCCGGGGAACTAGAGAGAACTCTGAAGCTTTCTTT. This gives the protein CASSSSRGTRENSEAFF.

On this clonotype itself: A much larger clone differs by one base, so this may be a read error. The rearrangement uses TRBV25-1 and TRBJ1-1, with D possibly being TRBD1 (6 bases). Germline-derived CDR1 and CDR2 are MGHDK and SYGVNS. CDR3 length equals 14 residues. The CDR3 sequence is CASSERGAGTKAFF. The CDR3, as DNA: TGTGCCAGCAGTGAACGGGGGGCCGGCACTAAAGCTTTCTTT.

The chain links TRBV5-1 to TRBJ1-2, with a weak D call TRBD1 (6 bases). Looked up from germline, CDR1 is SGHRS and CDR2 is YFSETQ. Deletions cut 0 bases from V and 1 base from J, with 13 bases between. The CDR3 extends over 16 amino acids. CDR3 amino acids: CASSLGRGGLNYGYTF. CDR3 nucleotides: TGCGCCAGCAGCTTGGGAAGAGGGGGGCTTAACTATGGCTACACCTTC. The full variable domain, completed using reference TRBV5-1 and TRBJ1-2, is KAGVTQTPRYLIKTRGQQVTLSCSPISGHRSVSWYQQTPGQGLQFLFEYFSETQRNKGNFPGRFSGRQFSNSRSEMNVSTLELGDSALYLCASSLGRGGLNYGYTFGSGTRLTVV.

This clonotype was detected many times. DNA of the CDR3: TGTGCCAGCAGTTGGTCATGGGCAGGGGGGTTAACAGATACGCAGTATTTT. It encodes CASSWSWAGGLTDTQYF. V is TRBV27 and J is TRBJ2-3; perhaps TRBD1 as D (7 bases). In germline, CDR1 is MNHEY, CDR2 SMNVEV (reference sequence). The CDR3 has 17 amino acids. The germline V and J ends were trimmed by 4 bases and 3 bases, with 20 bases remaining between them.

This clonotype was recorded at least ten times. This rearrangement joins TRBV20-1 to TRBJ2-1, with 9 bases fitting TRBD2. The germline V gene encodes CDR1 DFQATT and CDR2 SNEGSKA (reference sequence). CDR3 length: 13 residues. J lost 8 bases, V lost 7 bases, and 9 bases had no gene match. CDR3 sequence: CSGSAGGPDEQFF. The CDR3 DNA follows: TGCAGTGGCTCTGCGGGAGGGCCGGATGAGCAGTTCTTC.

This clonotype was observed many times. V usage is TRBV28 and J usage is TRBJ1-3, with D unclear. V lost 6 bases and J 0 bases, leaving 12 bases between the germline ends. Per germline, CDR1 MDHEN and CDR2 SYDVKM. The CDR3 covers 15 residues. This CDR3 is CASSPGSYSGNTIYF. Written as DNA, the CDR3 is TGTGCCAGCAGCCCGGGGTCCTACTCTGGAAACACCATATATTTT.

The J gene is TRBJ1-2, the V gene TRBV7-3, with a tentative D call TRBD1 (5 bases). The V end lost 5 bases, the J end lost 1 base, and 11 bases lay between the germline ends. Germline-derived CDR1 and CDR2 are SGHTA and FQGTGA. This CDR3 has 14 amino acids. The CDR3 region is CASSPDRVNYGYTF. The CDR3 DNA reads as TGTGCCAGCAGCCCCGACAGAGTTAACTATGGCTACACCTTC.

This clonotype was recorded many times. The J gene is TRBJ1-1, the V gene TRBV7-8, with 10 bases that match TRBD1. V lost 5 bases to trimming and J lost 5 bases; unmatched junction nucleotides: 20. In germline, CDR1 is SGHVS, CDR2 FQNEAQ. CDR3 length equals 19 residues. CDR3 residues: CASSPGQGHAEGWWTEAFF. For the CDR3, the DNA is TGTGCCAGCAGCCCGGGACAGGGGCACGCTGAGGGCTGGTGGACTGAAGCTTTCTTT.

The DNA of the CDR3 is TGCAGTGCTAGGGGACAGGCCTGGGAGACCCAGTACTTC. Protein sequence: CSARGQAWETQYF. The V gene is TRBV20-1, the J gene TRBJ2-5, with TRBD1 matching 8 bases. V was clipped by 3 bases and J by 5 bases; unmatched bases: 5. Germline assignment: CDR1 DFQATT and CDR2 SNEGSKA (reference sequence). The CDR3 extends over 13 amino acids.

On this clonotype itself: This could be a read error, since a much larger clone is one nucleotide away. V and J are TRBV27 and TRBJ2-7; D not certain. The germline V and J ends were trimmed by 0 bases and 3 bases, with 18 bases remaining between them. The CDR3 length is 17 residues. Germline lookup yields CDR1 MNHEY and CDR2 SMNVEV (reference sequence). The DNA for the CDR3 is TGTGCCAGCAGTTTATCGTCCAAGGCTAGGGCCTTCTACGAGCAGTACTTC. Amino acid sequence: CASSLSSKARAFYEQYF.

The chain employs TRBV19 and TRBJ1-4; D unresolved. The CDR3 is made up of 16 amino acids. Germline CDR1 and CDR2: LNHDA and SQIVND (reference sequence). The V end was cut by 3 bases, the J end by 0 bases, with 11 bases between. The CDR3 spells CASSMTRTATNEKLFF. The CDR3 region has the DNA TGTGCCAGTAGTATGACAAGAACGGCAACTAATGAAAAACTGTTTTTT.

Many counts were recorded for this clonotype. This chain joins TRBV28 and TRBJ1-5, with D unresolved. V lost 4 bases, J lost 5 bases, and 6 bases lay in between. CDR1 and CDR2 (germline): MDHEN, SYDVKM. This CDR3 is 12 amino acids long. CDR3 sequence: CASSSGDQPQHF. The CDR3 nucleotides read TGTGCCAGCAGTTCCGGTGATCAGCCCCAGCATTTT.